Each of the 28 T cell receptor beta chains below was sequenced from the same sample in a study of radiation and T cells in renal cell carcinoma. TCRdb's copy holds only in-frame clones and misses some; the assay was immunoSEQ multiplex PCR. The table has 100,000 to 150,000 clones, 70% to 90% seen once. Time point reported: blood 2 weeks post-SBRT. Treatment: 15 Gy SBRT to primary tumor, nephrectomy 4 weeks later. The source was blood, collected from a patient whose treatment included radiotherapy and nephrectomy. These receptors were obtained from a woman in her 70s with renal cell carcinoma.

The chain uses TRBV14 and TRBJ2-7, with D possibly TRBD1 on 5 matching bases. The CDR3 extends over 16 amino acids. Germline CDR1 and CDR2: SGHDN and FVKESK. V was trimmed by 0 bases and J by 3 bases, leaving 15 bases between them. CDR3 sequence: CASSQDQVLGVYEQYF. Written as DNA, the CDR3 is TGTGCCAGCAGCCAAGACCAGGTCCTAGGGGTCTACGAGCAGTACTTC.

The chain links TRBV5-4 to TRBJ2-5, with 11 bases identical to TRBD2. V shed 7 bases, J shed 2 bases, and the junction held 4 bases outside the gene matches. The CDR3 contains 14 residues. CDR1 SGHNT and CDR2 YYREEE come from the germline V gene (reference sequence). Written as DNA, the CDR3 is TGTGCCAGCCTACTAGCGGGGGTTCAAGAGACCCAGTACTTC. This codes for CASLLAGVQETQYF.

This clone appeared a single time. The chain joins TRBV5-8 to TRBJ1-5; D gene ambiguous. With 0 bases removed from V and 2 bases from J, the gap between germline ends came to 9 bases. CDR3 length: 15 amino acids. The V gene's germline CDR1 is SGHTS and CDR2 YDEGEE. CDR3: CASSLGERGNQPQHF. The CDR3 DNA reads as TGTGCCAGCAGCTTGGGGGAAAGGGGCAATCAGCCCCAGCATTTT.

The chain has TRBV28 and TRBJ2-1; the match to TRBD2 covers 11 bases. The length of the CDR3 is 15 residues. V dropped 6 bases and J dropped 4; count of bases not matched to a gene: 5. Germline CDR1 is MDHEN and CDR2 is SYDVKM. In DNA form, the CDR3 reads TGTGCCAGCAGCCGATCTAGCGGGGGGTACAATGAGCAGTTCTTC. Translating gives CASSRSSGGYNEQFF.

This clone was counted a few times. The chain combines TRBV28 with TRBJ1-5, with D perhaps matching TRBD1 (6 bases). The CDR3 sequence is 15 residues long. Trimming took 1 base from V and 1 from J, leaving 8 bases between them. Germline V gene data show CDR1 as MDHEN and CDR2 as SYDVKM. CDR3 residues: CASSLSGGSNQPQHF. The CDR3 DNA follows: TGTGCCAGCAGTTTATCTGGGGGCAGCAATCAGCCCCAGCATTTT.

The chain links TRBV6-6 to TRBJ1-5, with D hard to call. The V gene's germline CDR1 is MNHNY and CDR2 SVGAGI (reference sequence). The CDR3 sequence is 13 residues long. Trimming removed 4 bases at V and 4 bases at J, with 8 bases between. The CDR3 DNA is TGTGCCAGCAGTTCACACAGTAATCAGCCCCAGCATTTT. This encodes CASSSHSNQPQHF.

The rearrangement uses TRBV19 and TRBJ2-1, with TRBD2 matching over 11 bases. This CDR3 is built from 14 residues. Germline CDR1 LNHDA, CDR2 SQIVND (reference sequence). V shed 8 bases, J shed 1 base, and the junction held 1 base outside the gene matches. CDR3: CASRTSGSYNEQFF. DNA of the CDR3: TGTGCCAGTCGGACTAGCGGGTCCTACAATGAGCAGTTCTTC.

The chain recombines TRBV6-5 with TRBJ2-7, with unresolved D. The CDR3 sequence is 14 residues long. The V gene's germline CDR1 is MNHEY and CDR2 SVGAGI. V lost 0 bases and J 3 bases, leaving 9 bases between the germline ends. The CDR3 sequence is CASSYSSQNYEQYF. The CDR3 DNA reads TGTGCCAGCAGTTACTCCTCCCAGAACTACGAGCAGTACTTC.

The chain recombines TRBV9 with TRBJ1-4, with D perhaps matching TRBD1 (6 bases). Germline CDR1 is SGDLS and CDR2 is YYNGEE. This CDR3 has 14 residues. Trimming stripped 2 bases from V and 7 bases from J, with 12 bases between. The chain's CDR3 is CASSVPGACEKLFF. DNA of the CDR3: TGTGCCAGCAGCGTTCCAGGGGCGTGTGAAAAACTGTTTTTT.

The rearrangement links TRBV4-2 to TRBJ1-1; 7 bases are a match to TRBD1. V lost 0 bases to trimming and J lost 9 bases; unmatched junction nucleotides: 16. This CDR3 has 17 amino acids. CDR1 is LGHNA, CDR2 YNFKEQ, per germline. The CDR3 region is CASSQDLEGAGSTKAFF. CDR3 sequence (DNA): TGTGCCAGCAGCCAAGATTTGGAGGGGGCCGGGAGTACGAAAGCTTTCTTT.

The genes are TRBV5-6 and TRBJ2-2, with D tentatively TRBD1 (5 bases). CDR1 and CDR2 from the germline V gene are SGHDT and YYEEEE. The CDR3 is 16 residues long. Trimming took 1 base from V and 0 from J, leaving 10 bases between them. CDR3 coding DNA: TGTGCCAGCAGCTTGTATATGGGGCCGAACACCGGGGAGCTGTTTTTT. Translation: CASSLYMGPNTGELFF.

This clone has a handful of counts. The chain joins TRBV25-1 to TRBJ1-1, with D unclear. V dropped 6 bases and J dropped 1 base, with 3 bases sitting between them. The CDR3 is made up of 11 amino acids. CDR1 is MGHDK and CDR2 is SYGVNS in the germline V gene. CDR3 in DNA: TGTGCCAGCAGAGGGAACACTGAAGCTTTCTTT. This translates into CASRGNTEAFF.

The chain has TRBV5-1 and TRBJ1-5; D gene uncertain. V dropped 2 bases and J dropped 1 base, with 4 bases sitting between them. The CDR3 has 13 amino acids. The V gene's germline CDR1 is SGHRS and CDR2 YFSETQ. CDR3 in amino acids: CASSFGSNQPQHF. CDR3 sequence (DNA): TGCGCCAGCAGCTTTGGGAGCAATCAGCCCCAGCATTTT. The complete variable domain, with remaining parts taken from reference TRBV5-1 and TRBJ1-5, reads KAGVTQTPRYLIKTRGQQVTLSCSPISGHRSVSWYQQTPGQGLQFLFEYFSETQRNKGNFPGRFSGRQFSNSRSEMNVSTLELGDSALYLCASSFGSNQPQHFGDGTRLSIL.

This chain's CDR3 is CASSGGVVNTEAFF. The CDR3 DNA follows: TGTGCCAGCAGCGGGGGTGTGGTGAACACTGAAGCTTTCTTT. The chain has TRBV9 and TRBJ1-1; D is ambiguous. V was pared by 3 bases and J by 0 bases, with 9 bases between. This CDR3 contains 14 residues. The germline gives CDR1 SGDLS, CDR2 YYNGEE. Based on the CDR3 plus reference TRBV9 and TRBJ1-1, the full variable domain is DSGVTQTPKHLITATGQRVTLRCSPRSGDLSVYWYQQSLDQGLQFLIQYYNGEERAKGNILERFSAQQFPDLHSELNLSSLELGDSALYFCASSGGVVNTEAFFGQGTRLTVV.

The CDR3 DNA reads as TGTGCCAGCAGCCCCGGGGGGGCGAAAGATACGCAGTATTTT. This encodes CASSPGGAKDTQYF. The rearrangement links TRBV6-5 to TRBJ2-3; 8 bases agree with TRBD2. The J segment lost 5 bases and the V segment lost 6 bases, leaving 7 bases of the junction unmatched. The CDR3 totals 14 residues. Germline-derived CDR1 and CDR2 are MNHEY and SVGAGI.

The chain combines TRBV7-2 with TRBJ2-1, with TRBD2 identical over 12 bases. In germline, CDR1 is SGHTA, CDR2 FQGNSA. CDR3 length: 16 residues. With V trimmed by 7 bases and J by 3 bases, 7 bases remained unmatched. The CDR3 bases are TGTGCCAGCACCCCGTGGACTAGCGGGGTCTACAATGAGCAGTTCTTC. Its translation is CASTPWTSGVYNEQFF.

The CDR3 spells CASSQALGGTPYNEQFF. DNA for the CDR3: TGCGCCAGCAGCCAAGCCCTGGGGGGCACCCCCTACAATGAGCAGTTCTTC. This sequence joins TRBV4-1 and TRBJ2-1; D could derive from TRBD1 or TRBD2 (6 bases each). CDR1 and CDR2 (germline): MGHRA, YSYEKL. There are 17 residues in the CDR3. Trimming pared 1 base from V and 2 bases from J, leaving 15 bases between.

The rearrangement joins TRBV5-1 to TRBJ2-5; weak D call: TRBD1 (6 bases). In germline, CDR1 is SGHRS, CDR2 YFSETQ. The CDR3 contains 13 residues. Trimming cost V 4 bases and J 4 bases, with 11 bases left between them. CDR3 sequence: CASSLQGRETQYF. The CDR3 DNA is TGCGCCAGCAGCCTACAGGGCAGAGAGACCCAGTACTTC.

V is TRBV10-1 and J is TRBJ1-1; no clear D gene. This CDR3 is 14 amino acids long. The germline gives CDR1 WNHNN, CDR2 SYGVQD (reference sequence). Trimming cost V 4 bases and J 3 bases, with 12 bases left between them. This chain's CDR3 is CASSVLDLYTEAFF. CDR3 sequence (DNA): TGCGCCAGCAGTGTGCTAGATCTTTACACTGAAGCTTTCTTT.

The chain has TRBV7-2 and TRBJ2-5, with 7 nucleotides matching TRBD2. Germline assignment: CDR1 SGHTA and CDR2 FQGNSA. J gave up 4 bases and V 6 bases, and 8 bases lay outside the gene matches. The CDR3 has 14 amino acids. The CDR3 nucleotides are TGTGCCAGCAGTAACCAACTAGCGAGAGAGACCCAGTACTTC. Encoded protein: CASSNQLARETQYF.

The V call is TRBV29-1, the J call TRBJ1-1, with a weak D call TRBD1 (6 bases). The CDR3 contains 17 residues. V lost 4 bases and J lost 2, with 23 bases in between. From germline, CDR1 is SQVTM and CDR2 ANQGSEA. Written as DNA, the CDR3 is TGCAGCGTTGCCCCCTTGGCTACAGGGCTAGCCAACACTGAAGCTTTCTTT. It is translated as CSVAPLATGLANTEAFF. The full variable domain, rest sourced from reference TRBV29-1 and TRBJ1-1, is SAVISQKPSRDICQRGTSLTIQCQVDSQVTMMFWYRQQPGQSLTLIATANQGSEATYESGFVIDKFPISRPNLTFSTLTVSNMSPEDSSIYLCSVAPLATGLANTEAFFGQGTRLTVV.

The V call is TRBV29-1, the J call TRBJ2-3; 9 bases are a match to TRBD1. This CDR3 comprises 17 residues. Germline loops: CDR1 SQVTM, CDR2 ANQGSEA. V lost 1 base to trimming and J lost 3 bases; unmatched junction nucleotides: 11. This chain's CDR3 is CSVEGEDRGYLTDTQYF. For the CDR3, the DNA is TGCAGCGTTGAAGGAGAAGACAGGGGGTATTTGACAGATACGCAGTATTTT.

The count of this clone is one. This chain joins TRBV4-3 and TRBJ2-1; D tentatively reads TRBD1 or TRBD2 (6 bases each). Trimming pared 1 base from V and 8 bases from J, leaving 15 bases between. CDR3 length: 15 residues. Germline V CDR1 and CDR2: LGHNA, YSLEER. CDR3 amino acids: CASSQAGAPSYEQFF. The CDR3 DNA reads TGCGCCAGCAGCCAAGCGGGGGCGCCTTCTTATGAGCAGTTCTTC.

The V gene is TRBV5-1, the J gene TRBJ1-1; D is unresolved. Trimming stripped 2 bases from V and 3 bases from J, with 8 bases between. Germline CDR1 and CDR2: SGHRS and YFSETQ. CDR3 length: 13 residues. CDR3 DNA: TGCGCCAGCAGCTTCGGACGGGACACTGAAGCTTTCTTT. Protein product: CASSFGRDTEAFF.

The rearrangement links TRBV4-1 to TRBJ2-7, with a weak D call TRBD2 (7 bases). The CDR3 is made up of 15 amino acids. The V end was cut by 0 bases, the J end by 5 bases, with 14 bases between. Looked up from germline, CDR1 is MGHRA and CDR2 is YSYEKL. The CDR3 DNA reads TGCGCCAGCAGCCAAGATGAGGGGGGGCCGAACGAGCAGTACTTC. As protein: CASSQDEGGPNEQYF.

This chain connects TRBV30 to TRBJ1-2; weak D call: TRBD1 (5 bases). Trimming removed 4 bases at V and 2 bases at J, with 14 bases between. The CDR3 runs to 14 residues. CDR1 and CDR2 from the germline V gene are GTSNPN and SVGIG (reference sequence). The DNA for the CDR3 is TGTGCCTGGACCCGGGGGGGGAGGAACTATGGCTACACCTTC. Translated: CAWTRGGRNYGYTF.

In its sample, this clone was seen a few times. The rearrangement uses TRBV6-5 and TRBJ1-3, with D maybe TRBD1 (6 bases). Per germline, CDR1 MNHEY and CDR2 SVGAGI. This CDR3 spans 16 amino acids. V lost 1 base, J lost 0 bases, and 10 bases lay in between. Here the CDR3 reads CASSYFRGISGNTIYF. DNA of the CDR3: TGTGCCAGCAGTTACTTTAGGGGGATCTCTGGAAACACCATATATTTT.

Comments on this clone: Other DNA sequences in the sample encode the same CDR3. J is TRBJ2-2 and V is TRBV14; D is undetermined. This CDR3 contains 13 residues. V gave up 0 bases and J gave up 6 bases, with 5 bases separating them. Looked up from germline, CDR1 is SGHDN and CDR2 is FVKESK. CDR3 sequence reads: CASSQDLAGELFF. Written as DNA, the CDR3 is TGTGCCAGCAGCCAAGATTTGGCCGGGGAGCTGTTTTTT.